The sequence of this T cell receptor (beta chain) was determined in a study of regulatory T cells in long-lasting Graves disease. General observations from the study: Persistent disease favored TRBV28, TRBJ1-2 and TRBJ2-5. Newly diagnosed patients had higher TCR diversity than persistent Graves' patients did. The researchers studied only peripheral blood, not thyroid tissue.

CDR3 regions were amplified by Arm-PCR using iRepertoire HTBI primers to build TCR beta libraries. Each CDR3 protein gets one entry after TCRdb re-called the multiplex PCR reads with MiXCR. The sample consists of about 470,000 distinct CDR3 sequences, around a fifth of them appearing once. The time point is: persistent/refractory GD, antithyroid drugs over 5 years with positive TRAb. From PBMCs, RNA was extracted and then used to make the TCR library. Diagnosing Graves' disease relied on the American Thyroid Association guidelines. CDR3 length: 20 residues. CDR1 and CDR2 (germline): SEHNR, FQNEAQ (reference sequence). Between the trimmed V and J ends, which lost 5 bases and 0 bases, there was a span of 27 bases. For this clonotype: Its antigen is not known.

The chain joins TRBV7-9 to TRBJ2-3; tentatively, D is TRBD1 or TRBD2 (6 bases each). This clonotype originated in a female donor with Graves disease. The material was peripheral blood mononuclear cells (PBMCs), obtained when the disease was refractory, from a patient treated with antithyroid drugs. The CDR3 here is CASSHPRKGLRGASTDTQYF. The CDR3 DNA follows: TGTGCCAGCAGCCACCCCCGGAAGGGACTTAGGGGGGCCAGCACAGATACGCAGTATTTT. Full variable domain (remainder filled in from reference TRBV7-9 and TRBJ2-3): DTGVSQNPRHKITKRGQNVTFRCDPISEHNRLYWYRQTLGQGPEFLTYFQNEAQLEKSRLLSDRFSAERPKGSFSTLEIQRTEQGDSAMYLCASSHPRKGLRGASTDTQYFGPGTRLTVL.